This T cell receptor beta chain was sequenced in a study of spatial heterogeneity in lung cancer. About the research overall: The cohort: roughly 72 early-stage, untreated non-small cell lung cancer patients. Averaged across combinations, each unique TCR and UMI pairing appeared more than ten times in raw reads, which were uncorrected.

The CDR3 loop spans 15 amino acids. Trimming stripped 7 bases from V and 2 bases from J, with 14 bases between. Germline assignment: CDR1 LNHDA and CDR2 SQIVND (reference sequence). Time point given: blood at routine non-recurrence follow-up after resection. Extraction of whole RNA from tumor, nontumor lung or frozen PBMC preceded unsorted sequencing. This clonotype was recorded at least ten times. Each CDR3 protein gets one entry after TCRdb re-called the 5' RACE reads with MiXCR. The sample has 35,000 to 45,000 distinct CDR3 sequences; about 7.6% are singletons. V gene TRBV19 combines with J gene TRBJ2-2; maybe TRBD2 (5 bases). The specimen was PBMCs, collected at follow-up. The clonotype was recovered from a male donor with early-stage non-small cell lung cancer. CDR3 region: CASKISGLNTGELFF. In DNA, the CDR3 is TGTGCCAGTAAGATCTCCGGACTTAACACCGGGGAGCTGTTTTTT. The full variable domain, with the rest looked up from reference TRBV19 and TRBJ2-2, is DGGITQSPKYLFRKEGQNVTLSCEQNLNHDAMYWYRQDPGQGLRLIYYSQIVNDFQKGDIAEGYSVSREKKESFPLTVTSAQKNPTAFYLCASKISGLNTGELFFGEGSRLTVL.